This passage covers 25 T cell receptor beta chains from one sample sequenced in a study of blood T cell repertoires in COVID-19. TCRdb keeps only in-frame clones here, not all; method: immunoSEQ multiplex PCR. Counted here are 150,000 to 200,000 clones, 70% to 90% occurring once; the ten biggest clones make up roughly 2%. Sequencing input: peripheral blood. These TCRs come from a man aged 18 to 30 who had recovered from COVID-19.

This clone was counted once. The chain links TRBV4-3 to TRBJ2-1, with TRBD2 identical over 9 bases. V lost 3 bases to trimming and J lost 12 bases; unmatched junction nucleotides: 18. The CDR3 has 17 amino acids. Germline CDR1 LGHNA, CDR2 YSLEER. CDR3 in amino acids: CASSQGGAGGRLGGQFF. The CDR3 DNA sequence: TGCGCCAGCAGCCAGGGAGGAGCGGGAGGCAGGCTGGGCGGGCAGTTCTTC.

The V gene is TRBV27, the J gene TRBJ2-1; tentative D call: TRBD1 (6 bases). This CDR3 spans 17 amino acids. Germline lookup yields CDR1 MNHEY and CDR2 SMNVEV (reference sequence). Trimming removed 2 bases at V and 1 base at J, with 15 bases between. This CDR3 reads CASSLRWTEESYNEQFF. The CDR3 DNA is TGTGCCAGCAGTTTAAGGTGGACAGAGGAATCCTACAATGAGCAGTTCTTC.

This sequence joins TRBV6-2 or TRBV6-3 and TRBJ1-5, with 10 bases matching TRBD1. The CDR3 covers 15 residues. V dropped 4 bases and J dropped 3; count of bases not matched to a gene: 3. Per the germline V gene, CDR1 is MNHEY and CDR2 is SVGEGT. The CDR3: CASSSGQGINQPQHF. The CDR3 bases are TGTGCCAGCAGTTCGGGACAGGGGATCAATCAGCCCCAGCATTTT.

The rearrangement joins TRBV5-4 to TRBJ1-2; D may be TRBD1 (5 bases). CDR1 is SGHNT, CDR2 YYREEE, per germline (reference sequence). This CDR3 contains 14 residues. Trimming stripped 4 bases from V and 4 bases from J, with 14 bases between. Here the CDR3 reads CASSPETAIYGYTF. Here the CDR3 DNA reads TGTGCCAGCAGCCCGGAGACAGCAATCTATGGCTACACCTTC.

The chain joins TRBV5-6 to TRBJ1-2, with 8 bases aligning to TRBD1. The CDR3 sequence is 17 residues long. Per germline, CDR1 SGHDT and CDR2 YYEEEE. V lost 5 bases and J lost 4; bases outside the gene matches: 16. The CDR3 region has the DNA TGTGCCAGCAGGCCTGATATTCCAGGGGGCCTCGGCTATGGCTACACCTTC. Amino acid sequence: CASRPDIPGGLGYGYTF.

This clone was seen a few times. This chain joins TRBV28 and TRBJ2-1, with 8 bases matching TRBD1. The junction had 8 bases not matched to a gene; V was cut back by 7 bases and J by 9 bases. Germline lookup yields CDR1 MDHEN and CDR2 SYDVKM. The CDR3 consists of 13 residues. The CDR3: CASTGRGPVEQFF. DNA of the CDR3: TGTGCCAGCACGGGCAGGGGGCCGGTTGAGCAGTTCTTC.

The gene calls are TRBV30 and TRBJ1-2; 7 bases agree with TRBD1. This CDR3 has 13 residues. Trimming at V came to 4 bases and at J to 4 bases, leaving 6 bases not matched to a gene. Germline CDR1 is GTSNPN and CDR2 is SVGIG (reference sequence). Here the CDR3 reads CAWKGTDAYGYTF. As DNA, the CDR3 is TGTGCCTGGAAAGGGACAGATGCCTATGGCTACACCTTC.

This chain connects TRBV2 to TRBJ1-2; 8 positions match TRBD1. Germline V gene sequence: CDR1 SNHLY, CDR2 FYNNEI. The CDR3 is 15 amino acids. Trimming cost V 6 bases and J 2 bases; bases outside gene matches: 8. The CDR3 sequence is CASRKRDRLNYGYTF. The CDR3 coding sequence is TGTGCCAGCAGAAAAAGGGACAGGTTGAACTATGGCTACACCTTC.

The chain links TRBV6-6 to TRBJ1-3; possibly TRBD1 for D (6 bases). The CDR3 extends over 16 amino acids. CDR1 and CDR2 (germline): MNHNY, SVGAGI (reference sequence). With 7 bases removed from V and 2 bases from J, the gap between germline ends came to 18 bases. CDR3 bases: TGTGCCAGCACCCTTTCGAGGGGGAGGGCTGGAAACACCATATATTTT. As protein: CASTLSRGRAGNTIYF.

The rearrangement links TRBV19 to TRBJ2-7; 8 bases map to TRBD1. The junction had 9 bases not matched to a gene; V was cut back by 5 bases and J by 6 bases. Germline V gene data show CDR1 as LNHDA and CDR2 as SQIVND (reference sequence). This CDR3 is built from 14 residues. CDR3: CASSDPGQGTEQYF. The CDR3 nucleotides are TGTGCCAGTAGTGATCCAGGACAGGGAACCGAGCAGTACTTC.

In DNA form, the CDR3 reads TGTGCCAGCAGCCCCCTGGCGGGAGTGGGAGAGACCCAGTACTTC. Protein sequence: CASSPLAGVGETQYF. This chain joins TRBV5-5 and TRBJ2-5; 7 bases agree with TRBD2. The J segment lost 4 bases and the V segment lost 4 bases, leaving 10 bases of the junction unmatched. Germline-derived CDR1 and CDR2 are SGHKS and YYEKEE (reference sequence). This CDR3 contains 15 residues. Variable domain in full (rest from reference TRBV5-5 and TRBJ2-5): DAGVTQSPTHLIKTRGQQVTLRCSPISGHKSVSWYQQVLGQGPQFIFQYYEKEERGRGNFPDRFSARQFPNYSSELNVNALLLGDSALYLCASSPLAGVGETQYFGPGTRLLVL.

The V and J genes are TRBV18 and TRBJ1-4, with 8 bases lining up with TRBD1. The CDR3 loop spans 15 amino acids. Germline CDR1 KGHSH, CDR2 LQKENI. V lost 6 bases, J lost 4 bases, and 7 bases stayed unmatched. The CDR3 loop reads CASSPGTGVNEKLFF. In nucleotides, the CDR3 is TGTGCCAGCTCGCCCGGGACAGGCGTTAATGAAAAACTGTTTTTT.

The V call is TRBV10-3, the J call TRBJ2-7, with TRBD2 as a possible D gene (6 bases). The germline V gene has CDR1 ENHRY and CDR2 SYGVKD. The CDR3 is 12 amino acids. V was cut by 2 bases and J by 5 bases, with 7 bases left in between. The DNA of the CDR3 is TGTGCCATCAGTGAGCGGGAGAACGAGCAGTACTTC. Amino acids: CAISERENEQYF.

The chain is built from TRBV7-9 and TRBJ1-4, with D unclear. This CDR3 has 12 residues. Trimming cost V 5 bases and J 8 bases, with 9 bases left between them. Per germline, CDR1 SEHNR and CDR2 FQNEAQ (reference sequence). CDR3 sequence: CASSPQKEKLFF. The CDR3 nucleotides are TGTGCCAGCAGCCCTCAGAAGGAAAAACTGTTTTTT. Supplemented by reference TRBV7-9 and TRBJ1-4, the full variable domain reads DTGVSQNPRHKITKRGQNVTFRCDPISEHNRLYWYRQTLGQGPEFLTYFQNEAQLEKSRLLSDRFSAERPKGSFSTLEIQRTEQGDSAMYLCASSPQKEKLFFGSGTQLSVL.

This sequence joins TRBV5-6 and TRBJ2-2, with unresolved D. The CDR3 is made up of 11 amino acids. Germline V CDR1 and CDR2: SGHDT, YYEEEE. V was trimmed by 1 base and J by 8 bases, leaving 3 bases between them. CDR3 DNA: TGTGCCAGCAGCTTGTCGGGGGAGCTGTTTTTT. Translated, it gives CASSLSGELFF.

The rearrangement links TRBV19 to TRBJ2-1; 16 bases align to TRBD2. V lost 4 bases to trimming and J lost 8 bases; unmatched junction nucleotides: 8. The CDR3 contains 17 residues. CDR1 and CDR2 from the germline V gene are LNHDA and SQIVND (reference sequence). The DNA of the CDR3 is TGTGCCAGTAGTACAGGCTCGGGGACTAGCGGGAGGGATGAGCAGTTCTTC. This translates into CASSTGSGTSGRDEQFF.

The chain uses TRBV24-1 and TRBJ2-5; 7 bases agree with TRBD1. Looked up from germline, CDR1 is KGHDR and CDR2 is SFDVKD. The junction had 8 bases not matched to a gene; V was cut back by 5 bases and J by 0 bases. This CDR3 spans 16 amino acids. CDR3 nucleotide sequence: TGTGCCACCAGTGGGAAGGGGGCCCTGTACCAAGAGACCCAGTACTTC. Protein product: CATSGKGALYQETQYF.

The chain joins TRBV7-9 to TRBJ1-2; TRBD1 matches 9 bases. The germline CDR1 and CDR2 sequences are SEHNR and FQNEAQ (reference sequence). This CDR3 spans 14 amino acids. V was clipped by 6 bases and J by 7 bases; unmatched bases: 9. The CDR3 is CASRGQGMFLGYTF. The DNA of the CDR3 is TGTGCCAGCAGGGGACAGGGAATGTTTCTTGGCTACACCTTC. Full variable domain (remainder filled in from reference TRBV7-9 and TRBJ1-2): DTGVSQNPRHKITKRGQNVTFRCDPISEHNRLYWYRQTLGQGPEFLTYFQNEAQLEKSRLLSDRFSAERPKGSFSTLEIQRTEQGDSAMYLCASRGQGMFLGYTFGSGTRLTVV.

The chain has TRBV5-1 and TRBJ2-7, with 7 positions matching TRBD1. The CDR3 loop spans 17 amino acids. Germline CDR1 reads SGHRS; CDR2 reads YFSETQ. Losses at the gene ends were 3 bases for V and 2 bases for J; bases not matched to a gene: 14. The CDR3 reads CASSSQLQGSFPYEQYF. As DNA, the CDR3 is TGCGCCAGCAGCTCCCAACTACAGGGGTCTTTCCCCTACGAGCAGTACTTC.

This chain links TRBV19 with TRBJ2-7, with 9 bases lining up with TRBD1. The CDR3 runs 14 residues. Germline V CDR1 and CDR2: LNHDA, SQIVND (reference sequence). With 3 bases clipped from V and 3 bases from J, the junction kept 3 bases outside the gene matches. This CDR3 is CASSMGQGFYEQYF. The CDR3 nucleotides are TGTGCCAGTAGTATGGGACAGGGCTTCTACGAGCAGTACTTC.

The chain combines TRBV29-1 with TRBJ2-1, with TRBD2 as a possible D gene (5 bases). In germline, CDR1 is SQVTM, CDR2 ANQGSEA. V was cut by 4 bases and J by 9 bases, with 13 bases left in between. The CDR3 has 12 amino acids. The CDR3 DNA reads TGCAGCGTTGGAGTCTTGGGGAGTGAGCAGTTCTTC. It codes for CSVGVLGSEQFF.

The chain employs TRBV29-1 and TRBJ2-2; 10 bases agree with TRBD1. The CDR3 runs 14 residues. The germline gives CDR1 SQVTM, CDR2 ANQGSEA. With 4 bases clipped from V and 4 bases from J, the junction kept 3 bases outside the gene matches. CDR3: CSVAGQGLTGELFF. The CDR3 DNA follows: TGCAGCGTTGCGGGACAGGGGCTCACCGGGGAGCTGTTTTTT.

This rearrangement joins TRBV5-4 to TRBJ1-1, with 8 nucleotides matching TRBD1. Germline trimming cut 2 bases from V and 5 bases from J; bases unmatched to any gene: 5. Germline CDR1 SGHNT, CDR2 YYREEE (reference sequence). The CDR3 extends over 14 amino acids. CDR3 sequence: CASSFPGGRTEAFF. The DNA for the CDR3 is TGTGCCAGCAGCTTTCCAGGGGGCAGGACTGAAGCTTTCTTT.

The rearrangement links TRBV29-1 to TRBJ1-5, with 11 bases aligning to TRBD1. This CDR3 has 15 residues. The trim removed 4 bases at V and 6 bases at J, leaving 8 bases unmatched. Germline assignment: CDR1 SQVTM and CDR2 ANQGSEA. The CDR3 DNA is TGCAGCGTTGGAGGGGACAGGGGGTGGGGTCAGCCCCAGCATTTT. Amino acids: CSVGGDRGWGQPQHF. The full variable domain, with the rest looked up from reference TRBV29-1 and TRBJ1-5, is SAVISQKPSRDICQRGTSLTIQCQVDSQVTMMFWYRQQPGQSLTLIATANQGSEATYESGFVIDKFPISRPNLTFSTLTVSNMSPEDSSIYLCSVGGDRGWGQPQHFGDGTRLSIL.

V is TRBV7-9 and J is TRBJ2-7; D is ambiguous. Between the trimmed V and J ends, which lost 8 bases and 0 bases, there was a span of 11 bases. Germline V CDR1 and CDR2: SEHNR, FQNEAQ (reference sequence). The CDR3 has 13 amino acids. CDR3 in DNA: TGTGCCAGCCGCCCGACTGGCTCCTACGAGCAGTACTTC. It encodes CASRPTGSYEQYF.